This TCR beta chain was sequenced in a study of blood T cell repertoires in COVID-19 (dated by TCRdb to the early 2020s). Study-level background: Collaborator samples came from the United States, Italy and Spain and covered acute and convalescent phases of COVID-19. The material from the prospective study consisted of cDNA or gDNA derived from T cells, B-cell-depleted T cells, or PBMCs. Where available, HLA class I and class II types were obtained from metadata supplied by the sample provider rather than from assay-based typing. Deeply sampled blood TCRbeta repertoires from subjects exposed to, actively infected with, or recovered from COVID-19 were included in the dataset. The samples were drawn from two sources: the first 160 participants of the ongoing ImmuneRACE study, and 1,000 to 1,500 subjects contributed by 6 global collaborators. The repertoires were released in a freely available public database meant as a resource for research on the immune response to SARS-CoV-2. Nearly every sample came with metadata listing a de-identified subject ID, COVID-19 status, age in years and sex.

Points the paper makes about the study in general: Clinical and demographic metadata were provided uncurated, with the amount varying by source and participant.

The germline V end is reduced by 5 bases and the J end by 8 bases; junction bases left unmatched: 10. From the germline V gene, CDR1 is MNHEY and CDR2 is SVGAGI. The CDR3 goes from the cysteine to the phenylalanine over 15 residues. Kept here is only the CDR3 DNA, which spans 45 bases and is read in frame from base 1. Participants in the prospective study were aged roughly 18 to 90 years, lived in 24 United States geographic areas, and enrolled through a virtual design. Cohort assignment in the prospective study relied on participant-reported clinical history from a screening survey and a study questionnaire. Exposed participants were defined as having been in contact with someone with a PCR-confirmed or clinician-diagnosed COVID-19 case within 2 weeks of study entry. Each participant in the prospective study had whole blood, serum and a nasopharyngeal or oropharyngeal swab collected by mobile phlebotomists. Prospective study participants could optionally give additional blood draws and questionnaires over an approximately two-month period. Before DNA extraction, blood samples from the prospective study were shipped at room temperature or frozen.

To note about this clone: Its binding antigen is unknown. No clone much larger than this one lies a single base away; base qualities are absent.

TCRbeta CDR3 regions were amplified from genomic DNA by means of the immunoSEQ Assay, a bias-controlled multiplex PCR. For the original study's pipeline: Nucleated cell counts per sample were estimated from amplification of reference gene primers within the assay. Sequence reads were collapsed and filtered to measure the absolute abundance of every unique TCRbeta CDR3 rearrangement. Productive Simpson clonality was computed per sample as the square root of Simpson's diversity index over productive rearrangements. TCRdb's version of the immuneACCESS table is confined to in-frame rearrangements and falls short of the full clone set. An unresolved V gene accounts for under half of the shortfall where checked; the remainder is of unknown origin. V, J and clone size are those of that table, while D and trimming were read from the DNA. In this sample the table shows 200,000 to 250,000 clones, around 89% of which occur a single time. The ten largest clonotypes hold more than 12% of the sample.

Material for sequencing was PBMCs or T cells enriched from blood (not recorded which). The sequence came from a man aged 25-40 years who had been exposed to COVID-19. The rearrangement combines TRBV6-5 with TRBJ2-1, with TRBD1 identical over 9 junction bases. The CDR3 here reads CASSRTGGDSHEQFF. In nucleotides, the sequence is TGTGCCAGCAGTCGCACAGGGGGCGATTCCCATGAGCAGTTCTTC.